The following is a T cell receptor beta chain sequence with its context. CDR3 size: 14 residues. From germline, CDR1 is LNHDA and CDR2 SQIVND (reference sequence). Trimming took 8 bases from V and 3 from J; bases not matched to a gene: 7. The data belong to a study of cytomegalovirus exposure and HLA in healthy donors. Generated by immunoSEQ multiplex PCR, the TCRdb table keeps only in-frame clones and is missing some. The sample has approximately 120,000 clones, approximately 89% seen once; the top ten hold about 1%. Sequenced material: PBMCs. This chain links TRBV19 with TRBJ2-1; TRBD1 matches at 7 bases. This receptor was obtained from a woman between 18 and 30 years old in good health and CMV-seronegative. The CDR3 region is CASEDGTDYNEQFF. The CDR3 nucleotides are TGTGCCAGTGAGGACGGGACAGACTACAATGAGCAGTTCTTC.